The clone carrying this T cell receptor beta chain was seen a few times. The antigen is unknown. This CDR3 spans 16 amino acids. The V end was cut by 5 bases, the J end by 1 base, with 15 bases between. Germline values: CDR1 MNHEY, CDR2 SMNVEV (reference sequence). This sample is part of a study of response to subunit inactivated influenza vaccine. The study's findings and limits: Authors suggested seasonal influenza vaccinations each recruit few new T cells.

TCRdb re-analysed the RT-PCR reads in MiXCR, keeping a single row per CDR3 protein. Of more than 400,000 distinct CDR3 sequences in the sample, approximately 9.9% were seen once. This sequence joins TRBV27 and TRBJ2-4, with D possibly TRBD2 on 6 matching bases. The input for sequencing was PBMCs from blood, taken 40 to 50 days after vaccination. This TCR came from a man aged 45 to 65 who received an inactivated influenza vaccine. This CDR3 is CASSPSSVLAKNIQYF. DNA of the CDR3: TGTGCCAGCAGTCCGTCTAGCGTCCTGGCCAAAAACATTCAGTACTTC.